The clone carrying this T cell receptor (beta chain) appeared a few times. The antigen is unknown. The sample is drawn from a study of quantifying T cell responses using KT2 cells. Study-level background: RNA was reverse transcribed with TCR alpha and beta constant-region primers.

The germline V and J ends were trimmed by 10 bases and 8 bases, with 15 bases remaining between them. From germline, CDR1 is MNHEY and CDR2 SVGAGI. The CDR3 covers 12 residues. An oligo carrying a UMI was ligated to the cDNA 3' end. The first PCR ran roughly 4 cycles with an equimolar RC1.1 and RC1.2 beta primer mix. TCRdb analysed the UMI-ligation and nested PCR reads with MiXCR anew, one entry per CDR3 protein. The sample holds approximately 41,000 distinct CDR3 sequences, about 18% seen once. Study findings and constraints: Very high KT2 spike-in numbers caused saturation in KT2 sequence detection. Counts of KT2 alpha and beta sequences rose linearly with the number of KT2 cells added. At about one KT2 cell per 100,000 PBMC, KT2 sequences were still detected.

Sequenced sample: PBMCs spiked with cells of the T cell clone KT2. The chain employs TRBV6-5 and TRBJ2-1; no clear D gene. This TCR was sampled from a human donor. Here the CDR3 reads CATSTTGHEQFF. In nucleotides, the CDR3 is TGTGCCACCTCTACTACGGGCCATGAGCAGTTCTTC.